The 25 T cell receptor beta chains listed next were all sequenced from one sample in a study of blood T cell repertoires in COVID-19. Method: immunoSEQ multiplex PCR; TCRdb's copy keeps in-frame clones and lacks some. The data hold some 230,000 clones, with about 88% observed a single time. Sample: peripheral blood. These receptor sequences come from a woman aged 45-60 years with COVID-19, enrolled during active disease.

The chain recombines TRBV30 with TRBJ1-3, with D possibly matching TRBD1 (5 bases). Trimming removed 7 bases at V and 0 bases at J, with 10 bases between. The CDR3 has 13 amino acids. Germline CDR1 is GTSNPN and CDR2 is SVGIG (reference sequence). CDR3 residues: CALETVSGNTIYF. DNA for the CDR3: TGTGCCTTAGAGACAGTCTCTGGAAACACCATATATTTT.

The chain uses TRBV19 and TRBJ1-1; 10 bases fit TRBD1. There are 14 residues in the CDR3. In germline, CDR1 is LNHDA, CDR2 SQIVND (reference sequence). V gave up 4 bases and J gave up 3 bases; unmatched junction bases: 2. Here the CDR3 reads CASSRTGGDTEAFF. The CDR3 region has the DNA TGTGCCAGTAGTAGGACAGGGGGAGACACTGAAGCTTTCTTT.

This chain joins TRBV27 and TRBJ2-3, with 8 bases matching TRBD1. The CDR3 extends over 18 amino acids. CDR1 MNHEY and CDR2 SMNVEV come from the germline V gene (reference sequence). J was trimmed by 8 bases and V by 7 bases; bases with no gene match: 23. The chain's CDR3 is CASNTFNQWTGIKGTQYF. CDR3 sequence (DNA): TGTGCCAGCAACACTTTTAACCAATGGACAGGGATAAAGGGTACGCAGTATTTT.

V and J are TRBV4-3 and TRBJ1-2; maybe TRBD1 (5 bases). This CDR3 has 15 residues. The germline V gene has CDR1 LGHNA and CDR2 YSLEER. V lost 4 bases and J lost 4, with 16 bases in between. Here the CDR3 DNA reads TGCGCCAGCAGCCTAACAGGAAGACTTGCCTATGGCTACACCTTC. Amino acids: CASSLTGRLAYGYTF.

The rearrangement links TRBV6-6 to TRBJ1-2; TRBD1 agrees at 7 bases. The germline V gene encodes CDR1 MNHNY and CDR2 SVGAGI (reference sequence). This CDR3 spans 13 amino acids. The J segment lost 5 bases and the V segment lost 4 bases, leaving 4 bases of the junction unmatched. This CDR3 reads CASSLDRDYGYTF. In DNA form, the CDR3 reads TGTGCCAGCAGTTTAGACAGGGATTATGGCTACACCTTC.

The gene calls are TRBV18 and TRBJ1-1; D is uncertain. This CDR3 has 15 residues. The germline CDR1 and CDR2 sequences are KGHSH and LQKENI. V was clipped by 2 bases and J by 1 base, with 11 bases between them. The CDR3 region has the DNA TGTGCCAGCTCACCAAGGAGAGGAAAGAACACTGAAGCTTTCTTT. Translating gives CASSPRRGKNTEAFF.

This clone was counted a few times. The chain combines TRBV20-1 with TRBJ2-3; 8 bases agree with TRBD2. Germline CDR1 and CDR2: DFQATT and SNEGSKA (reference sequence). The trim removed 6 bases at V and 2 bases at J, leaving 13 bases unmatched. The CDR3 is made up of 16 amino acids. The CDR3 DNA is TGCAGTGCCAGTAAGAGGCGGGGGGCCGTCACAGATACGCAGTATTTT. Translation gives CSASKRRGAVTDTQYF.

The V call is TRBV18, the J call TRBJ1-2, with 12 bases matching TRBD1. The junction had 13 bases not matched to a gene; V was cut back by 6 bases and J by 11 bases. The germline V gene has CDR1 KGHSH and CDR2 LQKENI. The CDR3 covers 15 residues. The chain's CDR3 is CASSMSGTGGERYTF. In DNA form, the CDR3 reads TGTGCCAGCTCGATGTCCGGGACAGGGGGCGAAAGGTACACCTTC.

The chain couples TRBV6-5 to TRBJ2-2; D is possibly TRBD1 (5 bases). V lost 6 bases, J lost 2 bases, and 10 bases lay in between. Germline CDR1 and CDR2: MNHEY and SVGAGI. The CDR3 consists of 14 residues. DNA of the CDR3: TGTGCCAGCAGCGGAAGGGGCAACACCGGGGAGCTGTTTTTT. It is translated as CASSGRGNTGELFF.

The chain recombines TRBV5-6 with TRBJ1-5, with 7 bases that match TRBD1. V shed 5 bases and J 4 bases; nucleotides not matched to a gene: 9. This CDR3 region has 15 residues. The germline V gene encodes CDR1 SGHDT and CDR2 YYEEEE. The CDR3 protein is CASSFKGAMNQPQHF. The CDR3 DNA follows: TGTGCCAGCAGTTTCAAGGGGGCGATGAATCAGCCCCAGCATTTT.

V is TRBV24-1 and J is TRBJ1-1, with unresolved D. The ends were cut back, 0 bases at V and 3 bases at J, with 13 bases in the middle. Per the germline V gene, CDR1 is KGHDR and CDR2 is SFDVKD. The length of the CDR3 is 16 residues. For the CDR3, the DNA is TGTGCCACCAGTGATTTGAGGCAGGCCTTGGACACTGAAGCTTTCTTT. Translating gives CATSDLRQALDTEAFF.

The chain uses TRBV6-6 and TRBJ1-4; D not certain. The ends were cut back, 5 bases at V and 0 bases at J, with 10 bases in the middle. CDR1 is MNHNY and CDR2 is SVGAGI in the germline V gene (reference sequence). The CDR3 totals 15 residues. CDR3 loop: CASSQDSTTNEKLFF. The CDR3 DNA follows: TGTGCCAGCAGTCAGGACTCAACAACTAATGAAAAACTGTTTTTT.

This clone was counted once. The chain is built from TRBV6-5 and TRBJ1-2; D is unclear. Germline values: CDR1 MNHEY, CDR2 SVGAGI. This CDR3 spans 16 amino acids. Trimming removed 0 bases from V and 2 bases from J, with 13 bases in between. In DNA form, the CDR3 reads TGTGCCAGCAGTTACTCGTTTGTCGGTGTCAACTATGGCTACACCTTC. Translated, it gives CASSYSFVGVNYGYTF.

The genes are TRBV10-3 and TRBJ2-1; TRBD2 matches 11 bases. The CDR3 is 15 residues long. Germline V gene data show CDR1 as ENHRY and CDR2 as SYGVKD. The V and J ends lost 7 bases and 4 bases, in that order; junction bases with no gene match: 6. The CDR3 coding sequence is TGTGCCATCATTACTAGCGGGGGACCTTACAATGAGCAGTTCTTC. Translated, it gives CAIITSGGPYNEQFF.

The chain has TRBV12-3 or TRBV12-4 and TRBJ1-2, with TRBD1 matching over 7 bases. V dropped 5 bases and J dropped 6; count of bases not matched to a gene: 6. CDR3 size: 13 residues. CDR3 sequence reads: CASSPNRGDGYTF. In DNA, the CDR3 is TGTGCCAGCAGTCCGAACAGGGGCGATGGCTACACCTTC.

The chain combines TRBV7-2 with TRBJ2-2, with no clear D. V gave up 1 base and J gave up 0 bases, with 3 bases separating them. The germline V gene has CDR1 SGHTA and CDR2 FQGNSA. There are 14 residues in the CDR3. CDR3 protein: CASSLEPNTGELFF. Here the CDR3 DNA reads TGTGCCAGCAGCTTAGAGCCGAACACCGGGGAGCTGTTTTTT.

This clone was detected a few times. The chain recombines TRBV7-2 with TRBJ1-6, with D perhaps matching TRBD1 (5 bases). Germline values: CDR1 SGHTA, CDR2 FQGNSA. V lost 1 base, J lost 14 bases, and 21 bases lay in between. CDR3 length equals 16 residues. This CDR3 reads CASSLVGGVRLAALHF. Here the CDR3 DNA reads TGTGCCAGCAGCTTAGTCGGGGGGGTCCGACTAGCGGCCCTCCACTTT.

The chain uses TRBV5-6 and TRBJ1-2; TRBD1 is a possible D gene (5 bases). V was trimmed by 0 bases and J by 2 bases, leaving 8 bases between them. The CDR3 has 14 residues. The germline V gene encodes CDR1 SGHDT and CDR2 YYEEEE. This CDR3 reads CASSLVDKNYGYTF. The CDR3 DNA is TGTGCCAGCAGCTTGGTGGACAAGAACTATGGCTACACCTTC. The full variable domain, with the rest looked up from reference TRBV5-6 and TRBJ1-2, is DAGVTQSPTHLIKTRGQQVTLRCSPKSGHDTVSWYQQALGQGPQFIFQYYEEEERQRGNFPDRFSGHQFPNYSSELNVNALLLGDSALYLCASSLVDKNYGYTFGSGTRLTVV.

CDR3 loop: CSASRVGDRGEKLFF. CDR3 nucleotides: TGCAGTGCTAGTAGAGTGGGTGACCGCGGGGAAAAACTGTTTTTT. The gene calls are TRBV20-1 and TRBJ1-4, with no clear D. Deletions cut 3 bases from V and 8 bases from J, with 19 bases between. Germline CDR1 and CDR2: DFQATT and SNEGSKA (reference sequence). The CDR3 has 15 amino acids.

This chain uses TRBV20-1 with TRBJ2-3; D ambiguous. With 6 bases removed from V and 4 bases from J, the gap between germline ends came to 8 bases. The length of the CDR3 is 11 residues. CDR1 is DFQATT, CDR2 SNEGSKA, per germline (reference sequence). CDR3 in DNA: TGCAGTGCCCGCACGGCAGATACGCAGTATTTT. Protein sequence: CSARTADTQYF.

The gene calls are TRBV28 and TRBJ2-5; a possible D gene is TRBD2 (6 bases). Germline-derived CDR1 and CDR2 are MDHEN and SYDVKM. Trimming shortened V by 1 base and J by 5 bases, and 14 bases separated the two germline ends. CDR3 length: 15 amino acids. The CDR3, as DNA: TGTGCCAGCAGTTTATTTAGGGGCGGGGAGGAGACCCAGTACTTC. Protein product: CASSLFRGGEETQYF.

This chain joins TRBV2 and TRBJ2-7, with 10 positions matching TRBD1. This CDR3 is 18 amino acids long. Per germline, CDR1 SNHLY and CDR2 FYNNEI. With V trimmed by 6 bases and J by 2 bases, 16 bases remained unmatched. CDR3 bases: TGTGCCAGCAGGGGGGACAGGGGAGGGTCACGCCGGGCCTACGAGCAGTACGTC. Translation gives CASRGDRGGSRRAYEQYV.

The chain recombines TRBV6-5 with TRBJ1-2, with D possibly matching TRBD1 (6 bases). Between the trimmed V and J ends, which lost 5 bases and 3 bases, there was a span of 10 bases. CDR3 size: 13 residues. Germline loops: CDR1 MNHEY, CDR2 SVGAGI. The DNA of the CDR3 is TGTGCCAGCAGTAGGGGGTTAGACTATGGCTACACCTTC. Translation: CASSRGLDYGYTF.

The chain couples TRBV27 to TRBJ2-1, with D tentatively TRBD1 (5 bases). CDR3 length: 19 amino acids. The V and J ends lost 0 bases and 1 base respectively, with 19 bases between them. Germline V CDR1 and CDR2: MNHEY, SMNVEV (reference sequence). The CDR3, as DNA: TGTGCCAGCAGTTTATCGACGGGCAGGGCCCTACCTTCCTACAATGAGCAGTTCTTC. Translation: CASSLSTGRALPSYNEQFF.

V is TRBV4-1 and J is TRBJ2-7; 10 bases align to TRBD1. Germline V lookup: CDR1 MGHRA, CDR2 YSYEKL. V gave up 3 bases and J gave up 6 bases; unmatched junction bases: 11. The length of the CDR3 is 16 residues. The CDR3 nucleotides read TGCGCCAGCAGCCACACTGCTGGGACAGGGGAGAGCGAGCAGTACTTC. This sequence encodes CASSHTAGTGESEQYF.